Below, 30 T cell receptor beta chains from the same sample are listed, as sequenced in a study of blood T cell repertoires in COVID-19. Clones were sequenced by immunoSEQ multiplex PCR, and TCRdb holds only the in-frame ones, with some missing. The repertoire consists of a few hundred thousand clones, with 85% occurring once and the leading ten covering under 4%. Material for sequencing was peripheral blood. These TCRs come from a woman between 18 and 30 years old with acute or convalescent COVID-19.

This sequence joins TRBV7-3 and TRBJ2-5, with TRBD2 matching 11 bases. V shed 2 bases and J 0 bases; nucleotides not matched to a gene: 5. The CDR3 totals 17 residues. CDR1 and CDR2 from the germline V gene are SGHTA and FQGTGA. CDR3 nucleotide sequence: TGTGCCAGCAGCTTATTCGCTAGCGGGAGGAACCAAGAGACCCAGTACTTC. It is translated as CASSLFASGRNQETQYF.

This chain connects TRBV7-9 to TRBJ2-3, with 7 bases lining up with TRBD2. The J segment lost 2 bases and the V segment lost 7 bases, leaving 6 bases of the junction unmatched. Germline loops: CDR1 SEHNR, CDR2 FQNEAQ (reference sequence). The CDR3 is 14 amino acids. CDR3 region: CASTPSGPTDTQYF. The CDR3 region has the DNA TGTGCCAGCACCCCTAGCGGACCCACAGATACGCAGTATTTT.

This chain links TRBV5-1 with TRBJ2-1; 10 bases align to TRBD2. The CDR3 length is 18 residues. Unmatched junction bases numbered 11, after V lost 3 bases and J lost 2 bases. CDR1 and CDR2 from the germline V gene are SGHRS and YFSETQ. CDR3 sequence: CASSWEPSGSNAYNEQFF. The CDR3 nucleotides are TGCGCCAGCAGCTGGGAACCTAGCGGGAGTAACGCCTACAATGAGCAGTTCTTC.

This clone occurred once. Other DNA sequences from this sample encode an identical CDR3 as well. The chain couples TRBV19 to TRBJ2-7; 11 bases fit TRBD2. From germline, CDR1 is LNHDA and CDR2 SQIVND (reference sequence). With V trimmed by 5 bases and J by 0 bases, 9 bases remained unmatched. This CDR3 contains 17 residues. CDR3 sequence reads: CASSPLAGGSSSYEQYF. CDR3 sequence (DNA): TGTGCCAGTAGTCCGCTAGCGGGGGGCTCCAGCTCCTACGAGCAGTACTTC. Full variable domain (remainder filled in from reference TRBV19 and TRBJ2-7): DGGITQSPKYLFRKEGQNVTLSCEQNLNHDAMYWYRQDPGQGLRLIYYSQIVNDFQKGDIAEGYSVSREKKESFPLTVTSAQKNPTAFYLCASSPLAGGSSSYEQYFGPGTRLTVT.

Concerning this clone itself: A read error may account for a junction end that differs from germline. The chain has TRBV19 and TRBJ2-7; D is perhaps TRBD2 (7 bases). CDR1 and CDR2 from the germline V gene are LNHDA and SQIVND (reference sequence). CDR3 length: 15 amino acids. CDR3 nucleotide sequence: TGTGCCTGTAGGGAGGGGGAGGGGCTCTCCTACGAGCAGTACTTC. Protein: CACREGEGLSYEQYF.

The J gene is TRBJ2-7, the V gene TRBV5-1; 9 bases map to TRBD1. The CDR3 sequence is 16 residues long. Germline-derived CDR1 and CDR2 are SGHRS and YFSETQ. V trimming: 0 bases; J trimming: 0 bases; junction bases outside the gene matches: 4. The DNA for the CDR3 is TGCGCCAGCAGCTTGGACCTGGGACAGGGCTCCTACGAGCAGTACTTC. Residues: CASSLDLGQGSYEQYF. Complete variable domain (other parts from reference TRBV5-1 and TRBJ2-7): KAGVTQTPRYLIKTRGQQVTLSCSPISGHRSVSWYQQTPGQGLQFLFEYFSETQRNKGNFPGRFSGRQFSNSRSEMNVSTLELGDSALYLCASSLDLGQGSYEQYFGPGTRLTVT.

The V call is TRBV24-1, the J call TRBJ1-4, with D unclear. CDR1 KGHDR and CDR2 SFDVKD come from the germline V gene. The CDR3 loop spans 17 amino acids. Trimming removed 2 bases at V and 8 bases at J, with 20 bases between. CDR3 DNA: TGTGCCACCAGTGATTCCGGACCCGGGGTTTCAAGAGAAAAACTGTTTTTT. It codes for CATSDSGPGVSREKLFF.

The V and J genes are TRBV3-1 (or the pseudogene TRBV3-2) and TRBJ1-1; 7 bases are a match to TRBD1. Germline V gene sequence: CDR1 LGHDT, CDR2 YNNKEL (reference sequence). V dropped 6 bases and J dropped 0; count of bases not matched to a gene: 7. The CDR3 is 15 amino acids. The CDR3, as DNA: TGTGCCAGCAGTTTGGGACAGCTAATGAACACTGAAGCTTTCTTT. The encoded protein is CASSLGQLMNTEAFF.

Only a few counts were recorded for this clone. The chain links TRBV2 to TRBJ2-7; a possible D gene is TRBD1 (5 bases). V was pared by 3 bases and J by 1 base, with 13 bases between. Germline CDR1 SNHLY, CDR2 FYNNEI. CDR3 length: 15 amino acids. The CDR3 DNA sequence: TGTGCCAGCAGTGATGGAACAGGACAATCCTACGAGCAGTACTTC. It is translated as CASSDGTGQSYEQYF. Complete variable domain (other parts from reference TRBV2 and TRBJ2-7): EPEVTQTPSHQVTQMGQEVILRCVPISNHLYFYWYRQILGQKVEFLVSFYNNEISEKSEIFDDQFSVERPDGSNFTLKIRSTKLEDSAMYFCASSDGTGQSYEQYFGPGTRLTVT.

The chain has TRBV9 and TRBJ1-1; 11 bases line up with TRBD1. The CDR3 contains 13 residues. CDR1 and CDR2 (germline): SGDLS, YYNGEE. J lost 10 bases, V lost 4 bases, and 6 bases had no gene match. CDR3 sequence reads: CASSPGQGGTAFF. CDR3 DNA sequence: TGTGCCAGCAGCCCGGGACAGGGGGGCACAGCTTTCTTT.

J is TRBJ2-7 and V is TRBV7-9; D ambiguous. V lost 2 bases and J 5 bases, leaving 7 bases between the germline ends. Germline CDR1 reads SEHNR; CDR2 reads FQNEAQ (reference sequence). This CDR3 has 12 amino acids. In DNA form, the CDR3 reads TGTGCCAGCAGCTTAATGGCAGACGAGCAGTACTTC. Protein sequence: CASSLMADEQYF.

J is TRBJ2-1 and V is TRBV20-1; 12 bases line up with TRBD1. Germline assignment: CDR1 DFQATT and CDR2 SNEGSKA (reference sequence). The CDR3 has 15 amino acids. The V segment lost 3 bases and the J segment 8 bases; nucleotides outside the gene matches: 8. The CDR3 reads CSASPRDRGLHEQFF. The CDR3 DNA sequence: TGCAGTGCTAGTCCCCGGGACAGGGGGCTGCATGAGCAGTTCTTC.

The CDR3: CASSERGGETQYF. CDR3 DNA sequence: TGTGCCAGCAGTGAGCGAGGGGGAGAGACCCAGTACTTC. The chain has TRBV25-1 and TRBJ2-5, with D possibly being TRBD1 (6 bases). The germline CDR1 and CDR2 sequences are MGHDK and SYGVNS. V gave up 3 bases and J gave up 4 bases, with 9 bases separating them. This CDR3 is built from 13 residues.

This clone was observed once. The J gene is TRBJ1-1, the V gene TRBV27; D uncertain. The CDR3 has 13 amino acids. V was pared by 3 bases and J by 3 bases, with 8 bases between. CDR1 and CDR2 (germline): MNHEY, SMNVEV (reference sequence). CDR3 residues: CASSLGPDTEAFF. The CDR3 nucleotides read TGTGCCAGCAGTTTGGGCCCTGACACTGAAGCTTTCTTT.

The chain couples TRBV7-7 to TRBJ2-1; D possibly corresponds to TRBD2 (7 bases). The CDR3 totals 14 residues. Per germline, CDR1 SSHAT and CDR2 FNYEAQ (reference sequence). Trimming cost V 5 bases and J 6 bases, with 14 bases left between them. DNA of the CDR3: TGTGCCAGCAGCCCATCGGGGGGCCCCAATGAGCAGTTCTTC. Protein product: CASSPSGGPNEQFF.

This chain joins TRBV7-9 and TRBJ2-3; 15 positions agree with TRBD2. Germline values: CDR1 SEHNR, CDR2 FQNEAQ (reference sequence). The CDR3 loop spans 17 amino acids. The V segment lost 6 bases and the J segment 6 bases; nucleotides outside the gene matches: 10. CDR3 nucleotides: TGTGCCAGCAGAAGCCCCGGGACTAGCGGGAGGCCTGATACGCAGTATTTT. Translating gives CASRSPGTSGRPDTQYF. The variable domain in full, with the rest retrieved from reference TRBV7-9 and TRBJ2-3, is DTGVSQNPRHKITKRGQNVTFRCDPISEHNRLYWYRQTLGQGPEFLTYFQNEAQLEKSRLLSDRFSAERPKGSFSTLEIQRTEQGDSAMYLCASRSPGTSGRPDTQYFGPGTRLTVL.

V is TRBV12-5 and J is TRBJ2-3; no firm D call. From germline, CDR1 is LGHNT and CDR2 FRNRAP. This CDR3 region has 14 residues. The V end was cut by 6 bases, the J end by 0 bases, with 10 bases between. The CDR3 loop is CASGPGLSTDTQYF. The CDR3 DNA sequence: TGTGCTAGTGGGCCTGGGCTAAGCACAGATACGCAGTATTTT.

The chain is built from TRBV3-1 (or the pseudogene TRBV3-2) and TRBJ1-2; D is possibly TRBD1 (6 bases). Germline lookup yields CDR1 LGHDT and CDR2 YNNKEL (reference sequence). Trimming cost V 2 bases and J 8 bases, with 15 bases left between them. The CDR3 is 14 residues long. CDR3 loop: CASSQYRAVGGYTF. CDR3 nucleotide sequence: TGTGCCAGCAGCCAATACAGGGCTGTCGGGGGCTACACCTTC.

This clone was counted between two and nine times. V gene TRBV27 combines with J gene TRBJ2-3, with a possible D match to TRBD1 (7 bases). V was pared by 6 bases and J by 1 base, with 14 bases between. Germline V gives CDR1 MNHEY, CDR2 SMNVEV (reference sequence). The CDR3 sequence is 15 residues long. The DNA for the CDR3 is TGTGCCAGCAGCCTCGGCGGGACAGGCACAGATACGCAGTATTTT. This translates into CASSLGGTGTDTQYF.

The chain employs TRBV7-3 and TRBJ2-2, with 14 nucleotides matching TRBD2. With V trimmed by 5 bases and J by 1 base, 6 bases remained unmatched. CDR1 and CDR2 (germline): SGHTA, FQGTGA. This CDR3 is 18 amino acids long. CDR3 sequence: CASSTRLAGGLNTGELFF. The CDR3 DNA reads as TGTGCCAGCAGCACCCGACTAGCGGGAGGGCTGAACACCGGGGAGCTGTTTTTT. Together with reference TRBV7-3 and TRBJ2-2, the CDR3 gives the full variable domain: GAGVSQTPSNKVTEKGKYVELRCDPISGHTALYWYRQSLGQGPEFLIYFQGTGAADDSGLPNDRFFAVRPEGSVSTLKIQRTERGDSAVYLCASSTRLAGGLNTGELFFGEGSRLTVL.

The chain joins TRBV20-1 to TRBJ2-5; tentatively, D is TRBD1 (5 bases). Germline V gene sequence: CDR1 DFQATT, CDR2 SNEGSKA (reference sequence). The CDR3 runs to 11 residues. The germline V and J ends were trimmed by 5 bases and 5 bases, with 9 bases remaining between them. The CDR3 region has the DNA TGCAGTGCTGGGGCCGGGGAGACCCAGTACTTC. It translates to CSAGAGETQYF.

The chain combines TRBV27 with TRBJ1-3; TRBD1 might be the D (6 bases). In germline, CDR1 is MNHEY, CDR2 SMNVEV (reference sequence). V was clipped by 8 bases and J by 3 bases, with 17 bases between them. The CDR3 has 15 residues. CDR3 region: CASSGGGARGNTIYF. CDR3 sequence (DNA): TGTGCCAGCTCCGGTGGGGGGGCGCGTGGAAACACCATATATTTT.

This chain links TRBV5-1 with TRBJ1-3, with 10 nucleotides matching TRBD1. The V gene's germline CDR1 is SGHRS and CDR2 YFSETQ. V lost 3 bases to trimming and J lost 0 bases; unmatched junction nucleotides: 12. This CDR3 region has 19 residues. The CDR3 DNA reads TGCGCCAGCAGCTCTACCGGGACAGGGGAGTTCCTCTCTGGAAACACCATATATTTT. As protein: CASSSTGTGEFLSGNTIYF.

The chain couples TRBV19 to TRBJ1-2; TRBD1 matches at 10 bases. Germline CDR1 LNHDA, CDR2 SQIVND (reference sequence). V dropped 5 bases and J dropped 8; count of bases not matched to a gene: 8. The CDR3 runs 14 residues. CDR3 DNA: TGTGCCAGTAGTCCGCGAGGGACAGGGGACGGCTACACCTTC. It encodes CASSPRGTGDGYTF.

CDR3 coding DNA: TGTGCCAGCAGAGGACAGGGATACTATGGCTACACCTTC. Translating it yields CASRGQGYYGYTF. The chain couples TRBV9 to TRBJ1-2; TRBD1 matches 8 bases. The V gene end was trimmed by 5 bases and the J gene end by 3 bases; junction bases not matched to a gene: 3. This CDR3 is built from 13 residues. Germline CDR1 SGDLS, CDR2 YYNGEE.

The CDR3 sequence: CASSSPGGYSGYTF. CDR3 nucleotides: TGTGCCAGCAGCTCTCCGGGGGGATATAGTGGCTACACCTTC. This rearrangement joins TRBV5-8 to TRBJ1-2, with TRBD1 as a possible D gene (5 bases). V was pared by 3 bases and J by 7 bases, with 16 bases between. This CDR3 is 14 amino acids long. Per the germline V gene, CDR1 is SGHTS and CDR2 is YDEGEE.

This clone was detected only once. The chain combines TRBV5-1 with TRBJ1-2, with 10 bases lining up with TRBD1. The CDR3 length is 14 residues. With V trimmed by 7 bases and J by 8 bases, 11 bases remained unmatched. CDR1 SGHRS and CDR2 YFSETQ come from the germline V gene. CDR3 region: CASGQGEARGGYTF. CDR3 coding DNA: TGCGCCAGCGGACAGGGGGAGGCTCGCGGAGGCTACACCTTC. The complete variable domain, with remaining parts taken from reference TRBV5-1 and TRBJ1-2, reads KAGVTQTPRYLIKTRGQQVTLSCSPISGHRSVSWYQQTPGQGLQFLFEYFSETQRNKGNFPGRFSGRQFSNSRSEMNVSTLELGDSALYLCASGQGEARGGYTFGSGTRLTVV.

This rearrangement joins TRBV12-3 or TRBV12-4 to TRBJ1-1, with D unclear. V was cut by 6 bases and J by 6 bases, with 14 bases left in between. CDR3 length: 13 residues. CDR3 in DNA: TGTGCCAGCAGAGAGGGCTGGTTCGCTGAAGCTTTCTTT. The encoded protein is CASREGWFAEAFF.

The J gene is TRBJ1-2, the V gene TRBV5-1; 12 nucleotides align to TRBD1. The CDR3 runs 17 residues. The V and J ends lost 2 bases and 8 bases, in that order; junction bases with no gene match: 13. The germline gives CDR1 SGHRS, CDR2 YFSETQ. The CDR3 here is CASSFFGVGTGGDGYTF. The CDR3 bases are TGCGCCAGCAGCTTCTTCGGGGTGGGGACAGGGGGCGACGGCTACACCTTC.

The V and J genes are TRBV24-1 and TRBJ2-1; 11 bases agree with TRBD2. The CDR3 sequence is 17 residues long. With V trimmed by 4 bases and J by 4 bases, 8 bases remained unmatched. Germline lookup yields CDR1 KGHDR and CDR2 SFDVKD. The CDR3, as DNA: TGTGCCACCAGTGAGCTACCAGGGACTAGCGGTTACAATGAGCAGTTCTTC. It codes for CATSELPGTSGYNEQFF.